This entry lists 9 T cell receptor beta chains sequenced from one sample in a study of T cell responses to AZD1222 COVID-19 vaccine (dated by TCRdb to the early 2020s). The time point label, read with the paper, signifies: about 28 days (+/-7) after the second vaccine dose. Library generation was performed with the immunoSEQ multiplex PCR assay. Drawn from immuneACCESS, this table holds only the in-frame rearrangements with V and J called that TCRdb kept. Clones are partly lost; checked studies trace under half to an unresolved V gene and leave the rest unexplained. The sample table lists under 95,000 clones, approximately 85% of them with a count of one. The ten largest clones take up 10% of the sample. Sequences were derived from peripheral blood, sampled 28 days after the second AZD1222 dose. Receptors originate from an adult who received the AZD1222 COVID-19 vaccine.

This clone has just one count. The CDR3 bases are TGTGCCAGCAGCAAAGCTCGGGGACCAACAGGGGAAAGCAATCAGCCCCAGCATTTT. Amino acids: CASSKARGPTGESNQPQHF. V is TRBV21-1 and J is TRBJ1-5; TRBD1 is the table's D call, not checked against the DNA. TRBV21-1 is labeled a pseudogene. The CDR3 is 19 amino acids.

This CDR3 is CASSLTGEWVYGYTF. CDR3 nucleotide sequence: TGTGCCAGCAGCCTGACAGGGGAGTGGGTCTATGGCTACACCTTC. The chain couples TRBV27 to TRBJ1-2, with 8 bases identical to TRBD1. CDR1 MNHEY and CDR2 SMNVEV come from the germline V gene (reference sequence). The CDR3 is 15 residues long. V lost 6 bases, J lost 4 bases, and 10 bases stayed unmatched.

In this sample, this clone turned up once. The gene calls are TRBV7-2 and TRBJ2-1; 11 nucleotides match TRBD2. V lost 6 bases to trimming and J lost 3 bases; unmatched junction nucleotides: 7. Germline V gene lookup returns CDR1 SGHTA and CDR2 FQGNSA. The CDR3 runs to 16 residues. The CDR3 sequence: CASRGRLAGYYNEQFF. Written as DNA, the CDR3 is TGTGCCAGCAGGGGGAGACTAGCGGGGTACTACAATGAGCAGTTCTTC.

The chain has TRBV10-1 and TRBJ1-1; 12 bases map to TRBD1. This CDR3 is 16 amino acids long. Germline CDR1 reads WNHNN; CDR2 reads SYGVQD (reference sequence). Trimming removed 3 bases from V and 0 bases from J; junction bases left unmatched: 2. The CDR3 loop reads CASSEGTGGLNTEAFF. CDR3 bases: TGCGCCAGCAGTGAAGGGACAGGGGGCCTGAACACTGAAGCTTTCTTT.

CDR3 nucleotide sequence: TGTGCCAGCAGCCAAGAGAATTCGGGGTTCTACGAGCAGTACTTC. Protein: CASSQENSGFYEQYF. The V and J genes are TRBV14 and TRBJ2-7; possible D gene TRBD2, 5 bases. Germline V gene sequence: CDR1 SGHDN, CDR2 FVKESK. CDR3 length equals 15 residues. Deletions cut 0 bases from V and 3 bases from J, with 12 bases between.

The chain links TRBV7-9 to TRBJ2-3, with TRBD2 matching over 8 bases. J gave up 1 base and V 2 bases, and 2 bases lay outside the gene matches. This CDR3 is 15 amino acids long. Germline values: CDR1 SEHNR, CDR2 FQNEAQ (reference sequence). The CDR3 DNA reads as TGTGCCAGCAGCTTACTCGGGGGGGGCACAGATACGCAGTATTTT. Translating it yields CASSLLGGGTDTQYF. The whole variable domain, remainder taken from reference TRBV7-9 and TRBJ2-3, is DTGVSQNPRHKITKRGQNVTFRCDPISEHNRLYWYRQTLGQGPEFLTYFQNEAQLEKSRLLSDRFSAERPKGSFSTLEIQRTEQGDSAMYLCASSLLGGGTDTQYFGPGTRLTVL.

The chain uses TRBV10-3 and TRBJ2-7; D remains unclear. In germline, CDR1 is ENHRY, CDR2 SYGVKD. The CDR3 totals 12 residues. Trimming took off 10 bases at V and 1 base at J, with 11 bases between the two ends. The CDR3 loop reads CATQAHSYEQYF. The DNA for the CDR3 is TGTGCCACCCAAGCACATTCCTACGAGCAGTACTTC.

The V and J genes are TRBV19 and TRBJ1-1, with D maybe TRBD1 (5 bases). The CDR3 totals 13 residues. The germline V gene encodes CDR1 LNHDA and CDR2 SQIVND (reference sequence). The V end lost 2 bases, the J end lost 4 bases, and 8 bases lay between the germline ends. CDR3 in amino acids: CASSISGSTEAFF. The CDR3 coding sequence is TGTGCCAGTAGTATATCAGGGTCCACTGAAGCTTTCTTT.

CDR3 in amino acids: CASSHKTGGGDGELFF. The CDR3 DNA reads as TGCGCCAGCAGCCATAAGACAGGGGGCGGCGACGGGGAGCTGTTTTTT. V and J are TRBV4-1 and TRBJ2-2; 10 bases line up with TRBD1. V shed 3 bases and J 7 bases; nucleotides not matched to a gene: 8. The CDR3 has 16 residues. Per germline, CDR1 MGHRA and CDR2 YSYEKL.